The TCR beta chain described here comes from a study of cytomegalovirus exposure and HLA in healthy donors (dated by TCRdb to 2015 to 2018). About the study as a whole: In an earlier analysis of fewer than 750 of the donors, roughly 300 Gb of sequence data and 90 million to 120 million unique TCR beta sequences from approximately 180 million T cells were reported. An early release covering around 630 HLA-typed donors comprised about 290 gigabases of sequencing data and 85 million to 100 million unique TCR sequences. Among the roughly 400 genotyped donors, around 81% belonged to the genetic ancestry cluster associated with self-reported Caucasian donors. The aim of the study was to test whether cataloging public T cell receptors could identify signatures of past pathogen exposure. The study used immunosequencing to profile the T cell repertoires of about 670 subjects and linked those repertoires to cytomegalovirus serostatus. Besides the first cohort of hundreds of subjects, a separate validation cohort made up of 120 different subjects was used. High-throughput TCR immunosequencing, statistical association of individual TCRs with disease status, and machine learning were combined to predict cytomegalovirus infection status. To study patterns of TCR occurrence, a later analysis re-analyzed previously published TCR beta repertoires from 550 to 800 donors and added high-resolution HLA genotyping. The later analysis used no new phenotypic data to find candidate immune exposures, relying instead on TCR beta sequences and their occurrence across donors. To decide whether each TCR beta V gene segment behaved as functional or pseudogenic, an earlier analysis of nearly 600 of the donors relied on high-throughput TCR beta sequencing. Donor age, sex, ethnicity and CMV serostatus were collected together with the repertoire data. Genome-wide SNP genotypes for about 60% of the roughly 670 donors were used in a later genetic analysis, which treated that subset as a discovery cohort. Every repertoire in the discovery cohort had been generated on one and the same sequencing platform. Both class I and class II loci were covered by HLA typing, at four-digit resolution. The number of donors typed differed by locus, with about 629-630 for A, B, C, DRB1 and DQB1, roughly 520 for DQA1, 606 for DPA1, and over 400 for DPB1. A few DR-DQ haplotypes were treated as single units for association and clustering because of strong linkage in the cohort. On average, approximately 250,000 unique TCR beta nucleotide sequences were sequenced per donor among fewer than 500 genotyped donors of the cohort, with roughly 18% of those sequences being non-productive. Overall study outcomes, separate from this receptor: V-gene and J-gene trimming of TCR beta chains was associated with a missense DCLRE1C variant in a later genetic analysis, and the association was replicated in an independent cohort. A later analysis associated 16,951 TCR beta sequences with specific HLA alleles at a false discovery rate of 0.05. The study gave a list of about 160 TCR beta chains associated with cytomegalovirus. A cluster of highly shared sequence variants was judged likely to be a technical artifact of the sequencing pipeline. Because some donors lacked HLA typing at each locus, the association tests relied only on the typed subset. Linkage disequilibrium might explain the correlated functional status among segregating V segments, but an unknown experimental factor could not be ruled out. The classifier was reported to diagnose cytomegalovirus status with high specificity and sensitivity in both the original and validation cohorts. A later analysis found that TCR association rates varied across HLA loci, with DRB1 alleles showing the most associated TCRs and HLA-C alleles the fewest. In this cohort, only TCR beta chains were sequenced, and detectable features were limited by the absence of alpha or paired-chain data. The earlier analysis of 450 to 700 of the donors excluded fewer than 20 rarely observed V segments, including chromosome 9 orphons, because counts were too low. Across donors, most TCR sequences were observed very rarely, whereas some public TCRs were present in many individuals. Compared with equally common non-associated chains, HLA-associated TCR beta chains in a later analysis were more clonally expanded and had lower generation probabilities. In a later analysis, several top co-occurrence clusters were reported to appear linked to parvovirus B19, influenza, CMV and Epstein-Barr virus. The authors suggested that the approach could potentially be extended to other disease states and immunological phenotypes. Presence/absence analyses assumed roughly uniform sequencing depth across donors, an assumption that may not hold. In an earlier analysis of 450 to 750 of the donors, most TCR beta V segments appeared in productive rearrangements about 87% or about 30% of the time, broadly matching IMGT annotations. Compared with the roughly 600-donor mean, donors in an Asian-associated ancestry cluster had fewer N-insertions in productive TCRs, according to a later genetic analysis. Immune exposure information for the cohort was limited to CMV serostatus. Most CMV-associated TCR beta chains appeared to be HLA-restricted in a later analysis, and the HLA associations seemed to be driven largely by CMV exposure. A further reported finding was that TCR beta sequences accurately predicted the HLA-A and HLA-B alleles for most subjects in the first cohort. Strong co-occurrence of HLA alleles, especially DR and DQ, made assigning TCR associations to individual alleles difficult. In vitro tests confirmed that three of the cytomegalovirus-associated TCR beta chains recognize cytomegalovirus antigens.

In total, more than 500 healthy bone marrow donors made up the cohort. Cohort members were all nominally healthy when sampled, although unrecorded immune exposures were likely present. The donor tested CMV seronegative and was one of the 352 seronegative cohort members. Each donor provided a peripheral blood sample, and peripheral blood mononuclear cells were used for TCR beta sequencing. Genomic DNA was extracted from the blood cell samples with the Qiagen DNeasy Blood Extraction Kit. This clone was observed a single time. Its antigen is unknown. No much larger clone exists at a distance of one base, and base qualities are not known. The library was made by the immunoSEQ multiplex PCR assay. For the multiplex PCR, a mixture combining 60 forward primers for TCR Vbeta segments and 13 reverse primers for TCR Jbeta segments was used. A multiplex PCR assay on genomic DNA amplified the CDR3 region of rearranged TCR beta genes. Amplified TCR beta libraries were sequenced as 87-base-pair reads on the Illumina HiSeq System. The authors' analysis ran thus. Across the 500 to 750 repertoires, a later analysis counted some 81 million unique TCR beta chains, 8.5 million to 12 million of which were shared by at least two donors. Raw reads were error-corrected and collapsed into unique sequences by a nearest-neighbor algorithm in which closely related sequences were merged to remove PCR and sequencing errors. V, D and J gene segments were assigned by aligning CDR3 sequences to IMGT reference sequences. For a sequence to be retained, a match of at least six nucleotides to both a V gene segment and a J gene segment was required. A rearrangement counted as productive if the CDR3 had no stop codons and remained in frame with V and J, and every other rearrangement counted as non-productive. Following IMGT convention, CDR3 was defined as the stretch from the second conserved V-encoded cysteine up to the conserved J-encoded phenylalanine. The earlier analysis of about 610 of the donors excluded sequences that lacked an unambiguous match to a single V gene segment. An earlier analysis of some 610 of the donors called V segments functional above 56.7% productive rearrangements and segregating when the between-donor standard deviation exceeded 5%. A statistical classification framework was developed to diagnose cytomegalovirus status using the catalog of TCR beta chain sequences. V and J gene assignment, in a later analysis, came from comparing TCR nucleotide sequences with IMGT/GENE-DB human TR gene sequences. The TCRdist pipeline was used in a later analysis to assign CDR3 sequences and most-parsimonious VDJ recombination scenarios. In a later analysis, each TCR beta chain was defined by its CDR3 amino acid sequence together with its V-gene family, and reads lacking a unique V-gene family were excluded. As a way to deal with suspected cross-contamination and a sequencing artifact, a later analysis dropped 592 nucleotide sequences that were highly shared and had low generation probability. A later analysis calculated a clonal expansion index for each public chain from normalized within-repertoire ranks of inferred template counts. Generation probabilities in a later analysis came from a VDJ recombination model fitted to out-of-frame rearrangements, and those results were checked against IGoR. Hypergeometric tests were used in a later analysis to score TCR-TCR, TCR-HLA and TCR-CMV co-occurrence, with a repertoire-size bias correction applied to the TCR pairs. False discovery rates were estimated in a later analysis by permuting HLA or CMV assignments 20 times. A later analysis grouped co-occurring TCRs with DBSCAN, adding TCRdist sequence similarity when clustering within HLA-allele-positive subsets. For co-occurrence clustering, repertoires with fewer than 30,000 or more than 120,000 public chains were excluded, along with roughly 5 repertoires with anomalous nucleotide sharing. This immuneACCESS table, as held by TCRdb, lists in-frame sequences with V and J called but not all clones. Of the missing ones, under half trace to an unresolved V gene in checked studies; the others have no known cause. V and J calls plus clone size are reproduced from that table; the DNA served to infer D and trimming. The sample profile shows under 250,000 clones; more than 60% of them were found once. 1.7% of the sample goes to the ten largest clones.

Sequenced sample: PBMCs. This TCR was recovered from a man aged 45 to 65 in good health and CMV-seronegative.

The CDR3 protein sequence reads: CASSLGANSPLHF. At the DNA level, the sequence is TGCGCCAGCAGCTTGGGGGCGAATTCACCCCTCCACTTT. The V gene is TRBV5-1 and the J gene is TRBJ1-6; no D gene is confidently identified. At the junction V is shortened by 0 bases and J by 7 bases, with 5 bases in between. The germline V gene specifies SGHRS as CDR1 and YFSETQ as CDR2. Counted from cysteine to phenylalanine, this CDR3 has 13 amino acids. The read is trimmed to its CDR3 DNA, 39 bases read in frame from base 1.